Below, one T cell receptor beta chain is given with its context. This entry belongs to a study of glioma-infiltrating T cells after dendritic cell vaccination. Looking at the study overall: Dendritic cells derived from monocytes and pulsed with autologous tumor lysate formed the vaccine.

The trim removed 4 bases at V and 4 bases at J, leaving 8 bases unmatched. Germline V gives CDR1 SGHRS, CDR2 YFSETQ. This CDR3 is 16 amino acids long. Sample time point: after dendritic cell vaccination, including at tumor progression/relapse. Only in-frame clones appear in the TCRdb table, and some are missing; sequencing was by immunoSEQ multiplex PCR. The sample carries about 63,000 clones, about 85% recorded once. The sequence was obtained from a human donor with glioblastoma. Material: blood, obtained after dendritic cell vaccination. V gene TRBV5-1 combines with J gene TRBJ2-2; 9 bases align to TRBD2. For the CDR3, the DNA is TGCGCCAGCAGCCCAAGCGGGGGGTACTCCACCGGGGAGCTGTTTTTT. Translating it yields CASSPSGGYSTGELFF.